This T cell receptor beta chain was sequenced for a study of blood T cells in healthy people across ages. For the study at large: For every two T cells, template switching captured about one barcoded beta molecule.

Primers used in a second PCR of roughly 7 to 12 cycles were a sample-barcoded 5' primer and a J-beta primer mix. In TCRdb, the 5' RACE reads were re-called with MiXCR into one record per CDR3 protein. The sample consists of 1.5 million to 1.9 million distinct CDR3 sequences, approximately 42% of them appearing once. In this sample, this clonotype turned up once. There are 14 residues in the CDR3. Germline V gives CDR1 KGHDR, CDR2 SFDVKD. Trimming stripped 1 base from V and 4 bases from J, with 9 bases between. The specimen was blood. The rearrangement uses TRBV24-1 and TRBJ1-1, with D perhaps TRBD1 (5 bases). The receptor was derived from a woman aged 18 to 35 in good health. The CDR3, as DNA: TGTGCCACCAGTGATTTTATGGGGGGCACTGAAGCTTTCTTT. Translating it yields CATSDFMGGTEAFF.